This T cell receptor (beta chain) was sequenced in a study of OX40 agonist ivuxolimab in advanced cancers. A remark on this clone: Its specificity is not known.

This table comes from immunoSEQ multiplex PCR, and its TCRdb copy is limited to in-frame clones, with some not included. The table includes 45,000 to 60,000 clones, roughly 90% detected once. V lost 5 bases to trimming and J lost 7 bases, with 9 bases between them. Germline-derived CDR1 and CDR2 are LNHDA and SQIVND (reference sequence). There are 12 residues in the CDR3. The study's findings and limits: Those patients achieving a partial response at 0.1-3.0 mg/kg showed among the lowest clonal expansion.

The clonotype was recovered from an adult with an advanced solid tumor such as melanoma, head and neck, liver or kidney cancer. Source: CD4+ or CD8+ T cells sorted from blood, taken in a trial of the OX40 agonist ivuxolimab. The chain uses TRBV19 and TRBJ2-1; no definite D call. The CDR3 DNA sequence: TGTGCCAGTAGTCCCCAGCTGAATGAGCAGTTCTTC. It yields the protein CASSPQLNEQFF.